Following are 23 T cell receptor beta chains from one sample sequenced in a study of blood T cell repertoires in COVID-19. Sequencing was performed with immunoSEQ multiplex PCR; in TCRdb, only in-frame clones are kept and a portion is missing. Seen here are over 200,000 clones, 85% to 90% observed once, and the top ten hold approximately 2.8%. Source material: PBMCs or T cells enriched from blood (not recorded which). These receptors were obtained from a woman between 45 and 65 years old in a cohort exposed to, infected with or recovered from COVID-19 (not recorded which).

The rearrangement uses TRBV5-1 and TRBJ2-1; TRBD2 matches 13 bases. Germline CDR1 reads SGHRS; CDR2 reads YFSETQ. The trim removed 0 bases at V and 8 bases at J, leaving 11 bases unmatched. The CDR3 is 18 amino acids. The CDR3 sequence is CASSLGLTSGGAFDEQFF. CDR3 in DNA: TGCGCCAGCAGCTTGGGGCTTACTAGCGGGGGGGCCTTCGATGAGCAGTTCTTC.

The chain combines TRBV5-4 with TRBJ2-3, with D perhaps matching TRBD2 (6 bases). This CDR3 region has 15 residues. V was shortened by 2 bases and J by 5 bases, with 15 bases between the two germline ends. Looked up from germline, CDR1 is SGHNT and CDR2 is YYREEE (reference sequence). The CDR3 DNA reads as TGTGCCAGCAGCTTAACTATAATGGAGGGAGATACGCAGTATTTT. Amino acids: CASSLTIMEGDTQYF.

In this sample, this clone turned up a few times. V gene TRBV7-2 combines with J gene TRBJ2-3; TRBD2 might be the D (7 bases). The CDR3 runs 14 residues. The V end lost 4 bases, the J end lost 6 bases, and 14 bases lay between the germline ends. From germline, CDR1 is SGHTA and CDR2 FQGNSA. The DNA for the CDR3 is TGTGCCAGCAGCTGGGGGGGCTCATCCGATACGCAGTATTTT. Protein product: CASSWGGSSDTQYF. Complete variable domain (other parts from reference TRBV7-2 and TRBJ2-3): GAGVSQSPSNKVTEKGKDVELRCDPISGHTALYWYRQSLGQGLEFLIYFQGNSAPDKSGLPSDRFSAERTGGSVSTLTIQRTQQEDSAVYLCASSWGGSSDTQYFGPGTRLTVL.

This clone turned up a few times. One end of the junction is discordant with germline, which a read error may explain. CDR3 DNA: TGTGCTAGCAGCTTAGTACGACAGGGGGCGGGAGAGACCCAGTACTTC. The encoded protein is CASSLVRQGAGETQYF. The chain has TRBV7-7 and TRBJ2-5, with TRBD1 matching 10 bases. CDR1 is SSHAT, CDR2 FNYEAQ, per germline (reference sequence). This CDR3 has 16 amino acids.

This chain links TRBV5-1 with TRBJ1-1, with a possible D match to TRBD1 (6 bases). Trimming removed 0 bases from V and 7 bases from J, with 19 bases in between. CDR1 SGHRS and CDR2 YFSETQ come from the germline V gene. This CDR3 comprises 16 residues. The CDR3 here is CASSLAPTPQGHEAFF. In DNA, the CDR3 is TGCGCCAGCAGCTTGGCCCCGACGCCACAGGGCCATGAAGCTTTCTTT.

The V and J genes are TRBV3-1 (or the pseudogene TRBV3-2) and TRBJ1-2, with D maybe TRBD1 (5 bases). Germline lookup yields CDR1 LGHDT and CDR2 YNNKEL (reference sequence). The length of the CDR3 is 14 residues. V was clipped by 4 bases and J by 6 bases, with 15 bases between them. This CDR3 is CASSPRGREDGYTF. The CDR3 DNA reads TGTGCCAGCAGCCCGAGGGGCAGGGAGGATGGCTACACCTTC.

The rearrangement links TRBV28 to TRBJ2-2; 8 bases align to TRBD1. V shed 5 bases and J 1 base; nucleotides not matched to a gene: 12. In germline, CDR1 is MDHEN, CDR2 SYDVKM. The length of the CDR3 is 18 residues. Here the CDR3 reads CASSLYLLGTGNTGELFF. The DNA of the CDR3 is TGTGCCAGCAGTCTCTACCTCCTCGGGACAGGGAACACCGGGGAGCTGTTTTTT.

This clone was detected once. The chain links TRBV19 to TRBJ2-5; D may be TRBD2 (6 bases). Germline values: CDR1 LNHDA, CDR2 SQIVND (reference sequence). The CDR3 has 13 residues. The V end lost 8 bases, the J end lost 3 bases, and 13 bases lay between the germline ends. CDR3: CASLIGGEETQYF. The CDR3 DNA follows: TGTGCCAGTTTAATCGGGGGAGAAGAGACCCAGTACTTC.

In its sample, this clone was seen a few times. The J gene is TRBJ1-2, the V gene TRBV7-9, with unresolved D. The CDR3 consists of 17 residues. CDR1 SEHNR and CDR2 FQNEAQ come from the germline V gene (reference sequence). The V gene lost 1 base and the J gene lost 2 bases, with 17 bases spanning the gap. The CDR3 spells CASSLEGTWTGNYGYTF. The CDR3 DNA follows: TGTGCCAGCAGCTTAGAGGGAACATGGACGGGGAACTATGGCTACACCTTC.

The chain uses TRBV7-8 and TRBJ1-4, with TRBD1 as a possible D gene (5 bases). Germline values: CDR1 SGHVS, CDR2 FQNEAQ. Trimming took off 1 base at V and 6 bases at J, with 9 bases between the two ends. This CDR3 is 14 amino acids long. The DNA of the CDR3 is TGTGCCAGCAGCTTAGTGGGGGGAGATGAAAAACTGTTTTTT. Amino acid sequence: CASSLVGGDEKLFF.

The V call is TRBV4-3, the J call TRBJ1-2; perhaps TRBD1 as D (5 bases). With 0 bases removed from V and 6 bases from J, the gap between germline ends came to 8 bases. Germline lookup yields CDR1 LGHNA and CDR2 YSLEER. The length of the CDR3 is 13 residues. CDR3 nucleotide sequence: TGCGCCAGCAGCCAAGATAGGGGTGATGGCTACACCTTC. This codes for CASSQDRGDGYTF.

The CDR3 is CATSEPGQRFSAGDQPQHF. As DNA, the CDR3 is TGTGCCACCAGCGAACCGGGACAGCGTTTTTCGGCCGGGGACCAGCCCCAGCATTTT. This chain connects TRBV15 to TRBJ1-5; 7 nucleotides line up with TRBD1. Germline loops: CDR1 LNHNV, CDR2 YYDKDF (reference sequence). V lost 5 bases and J lost 7; bases outside the gene matches: 23. This CDR3 has 19 amino acids.

The chain employs TRBV9 and TRBJ1-2; maybe TRBD1 (6 bases). Germline V gene sequence: CDR1 SGDLS, CDR2 YYNGEE. Trimming removed 3 bases at V and 8 bases at J, with 20 bases between. CDR3 length: 15 amino acids. Here the CDR3 reads CASSESTGQPRGYTF. CDR3 in DNA: TGTGCCAGCAGCGAGTCAACAGGGCAACCTAGGGGCTACACCTTC.

V gene TRBV30 combines with J gene TRBJ2-3; no reliable D call. Trimming took 0 bases from V and 3 from J, leaving 4 bases between them. Germline loops: CDR1 GTSNPN, CDR2 SVGIG (reference sequence). The CDR3 consists of 12 residues. DNA for the CDR3: TGTGCCTGGAGTGTCAGTACAGATACGCAGTATTTT. Its translation: CAWSVSTDTQYF.

V usage is TRBV3-1 (or the pseudogene TRBV3-2) and J usage is TRBJ2-1; 11 bases match TRBD2. V shed 1 base and J 7 bases; nucleotides not matched to a gene: 9. This CDR3 comprises 17 residues. Looked up from germline, CDR1 is LGHDT and CDR2 is YNNKEL (reference sequence). The CDR3 here is CASSQVSGGGSHNEQFF. The CDR3 coding sequence is TGTGCCAGCAGCCAAGTTAGCGGGGGGGGGAGTCATAATGAGCAGTTCTTC.

V usage is TRBV9 and J usage is TRBJ1-1, with a tentative D call TRBD1 (5 bases). CDR3 size: 14 residues. The germline V and J ends were trimmed by 4 bases and 6 bases, with 16 bases remaining between them. Germline V gene lookup returns CDR1 SGDLS and CDR2 YYNGEE. The CDR3 sequence: CASSPPPGMAEAFF. The CDR3 nucleotides are TGTGCCAGCAGCCCGCCCCCAGGGATGGCTGAAGCTTTCTTT. Full variable domain (rest looked up from reference TRBV9 and TRBJ1-1): DSGVTQTPKHLITATGQRVTLRCSPRSGDLSVYWYQQSLDQGLQFLIQYYNGEERAKGNILERFSAQQFPDLHSELNLSSLELGDSALYFCASSPPPGMAEAFFGQGTRLTVV.

The chain recombines TRBV6-1 with TRBJ1-2; a weak D match, TRBD1 (6 bases). Germline V CDR1 and CDR2: MNHNS, SASEGT. The CDR3 is made up of 15 amino acids. Trimming removed 0 bases from V and 5 bases from J, with 13 bases in between. CDR3 DNA sequence: TGTGCCAGCAGTGAAGCATATATAGGGGGATATGGCTACACCTTC. Residues: CASSEAYIGGYGYTF.

The V gene is TRBV6-2 or TRBV6-3, the J gene TRBJ2-7; tentative D call: TRBD1 (6 bases). Deletions cut 5 bases from V and 0 bases from J, with 11 bases between. CDR1 is MNHEY and CDR2 is SVGEGT in the germline V gene. This CDR3 region has 14 residues. The CDR3 reads CASSKTTGSYEQYF. The CDR3 bases are TGTGCCAGCAGTAAGACGACAGGCTCCTACGAGCAGTACTTC.

This clone has more than one count but fewer than ten. This chain connects TRBV5-1 to TRBJ2-1, with TRBD1 as a possible D gene (6 bases). Germline loops: CDR1 SGHRS, CDR2 YFSETQ. V was pared by 7 bases and J by 0 bases, with 14 bases between. The CDR3 totals 15 residues. The CDR3 region is CASGARGLSYNEQFF. DNA for the CDR3: TGCGCCAGCGGAGCCAGGGGCCTCTCCTACAATGAGCAGTTCTTC.

The gene calls are TRBV6-2 or TRBV6-3 and TRBJ1-6; the match to TRBD1 covers 7 bases. The CDR3 totals 19 residues. V lost 5 bases and J lost 0; bases outside the gene matches: 13. Germline V gene data show CDR1 as MNHEY and CDR2 as SVGEGT. The CDR3 is CASSLRTGVRSSYNSPLHF. The CDR3 region has the DNA TGTGCCAGCAGTCTAAGGACAGGCGTCCGGAGCTCCTATAATTCACCCCTCCACTTT.

The chain links TRBV5-1 to TRBJ1-1; tentatively, D is TRBD1 (5 bases). Germline V CDR1 and CDR2: SGHRS, YFSETQ. This CDR3 region has 14 residues. V was clipped by 0 bases and J by 0 bases, with 6 bases between them. The CDR3 region has the DNA TGCGCCAGCAGCTTGGAGGGGTTGAACACTGAAGCTTTCTTT. Encoded protein: CASSLEGLNTEAFF.

The chain carries TRBV19 and TRBJ1-1; TRBD1 agrees at 7 bases. Unmatched junction bases numbered 15, after V lost 6 bases and J lost 11 bases. This CDR3 has 14 amino acids. Germline CDR1 and CDR2: LNHDA and SQIVND (reference sequence). The CDR3 is CASSSGQVGRLAFF. In nucleotides, the CDR3 is TGTGCCAGTAGCAGCGGACAGGTGGGAAGATTGGCTTTCTTT.

This rearrangement joins TRBV6-2 or TRBV6-3 to TRBJ1-6; D unresolved. The V and J ends lost 5 bases and 0 bases respectively, with 17 bases between them. Germline values: CDR1 MNHEY, CDR2 SVGEGT. The length of the CDR3 is 18 residues. For the CDR3, the DNA is TGTGCCAGCAGTCACTGGCGCTGGGAGAGCTCCTATAATTCACCCCTCCACTTT. Protein product: CASSHWRWESSYNSPLHF.